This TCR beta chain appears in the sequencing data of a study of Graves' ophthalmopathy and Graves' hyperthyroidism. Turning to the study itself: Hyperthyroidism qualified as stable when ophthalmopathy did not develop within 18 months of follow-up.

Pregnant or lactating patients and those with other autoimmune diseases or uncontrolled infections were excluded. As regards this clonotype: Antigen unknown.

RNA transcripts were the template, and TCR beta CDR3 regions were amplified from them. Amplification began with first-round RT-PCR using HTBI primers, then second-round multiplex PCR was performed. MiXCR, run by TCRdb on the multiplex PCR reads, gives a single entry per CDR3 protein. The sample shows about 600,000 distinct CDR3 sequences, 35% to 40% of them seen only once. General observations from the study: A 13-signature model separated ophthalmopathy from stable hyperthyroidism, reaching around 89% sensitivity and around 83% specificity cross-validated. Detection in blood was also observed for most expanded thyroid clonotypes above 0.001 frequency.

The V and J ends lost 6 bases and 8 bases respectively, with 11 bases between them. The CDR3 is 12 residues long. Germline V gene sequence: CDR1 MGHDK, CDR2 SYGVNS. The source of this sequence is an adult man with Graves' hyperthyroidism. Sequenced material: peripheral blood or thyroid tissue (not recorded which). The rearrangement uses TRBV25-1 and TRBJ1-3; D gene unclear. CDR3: CASSELGDTIYF. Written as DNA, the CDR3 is TGTGCCAGCAGCGAACTTGGGGACACCATATATTTT.